Listed here is a single T cell receptor (beta chain). What it binds is not known. Clones were read by immunoSEQ multiplex PCR, and TCRdb kept only the in-frame ones, dropping some. The sample includes more than 30,000 clones, over 60% of them seen just once. This CDR3 comprises 11 residues. The entry originates in a study of STAT5B mutations in CD4+ large granular lymphocyte leukemia. Study-level results: Main leukemic clonotypes were patient-specific, but roughly 26% appeared at low frequency elsewhere.

Sequences were obtained from CD4+ T cells from blood buffy coats. V usage is TRBV21-1 and J usage is TRBJ2-5. TRBV21-1 is recorded as a pseudogene. The receptor comes from a human donor in good health. Here the CDR3 DNA reads TGTGCCAGCAGCAACATGAAGACCCAGTACTTC. Encoded protein: CASSNMKTQYF.